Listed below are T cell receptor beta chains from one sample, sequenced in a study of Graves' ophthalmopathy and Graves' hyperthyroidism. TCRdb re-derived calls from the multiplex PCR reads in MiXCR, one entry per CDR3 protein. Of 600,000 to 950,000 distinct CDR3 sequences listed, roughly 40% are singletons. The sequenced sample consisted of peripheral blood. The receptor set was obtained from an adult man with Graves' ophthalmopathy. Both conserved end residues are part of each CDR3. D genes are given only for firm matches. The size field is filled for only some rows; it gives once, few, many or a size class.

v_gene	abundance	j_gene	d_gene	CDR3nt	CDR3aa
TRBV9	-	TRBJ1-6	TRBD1	TGTGCCAGCAGCGTAGTAGGGACAGAGGGTTCACCCCTCCACTTT	CASSVVGTEGSPLHF
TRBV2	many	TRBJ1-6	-	TGTGCCAGCAGTCCCTATAATTCACCCCTCCACTTT	CASSPYNSPLHF
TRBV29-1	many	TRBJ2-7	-	TGCAGCGTTGACCGGCAGGCCTACGAGCAGTACTTC	CSVDRQAYEQYF
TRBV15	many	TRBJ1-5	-	TGTGCCACCAGCAGAGATTCCAGAAGTCAGCCCCAGCATTTT	CATSRDSRSQPQHF
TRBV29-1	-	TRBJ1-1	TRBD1	TGCAGCGTTGATGGCGGGACAGGGGCTGAAGCTTTCTTT	CSVDGGTGAEAFF
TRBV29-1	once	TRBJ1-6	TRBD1	TGCAGCGTTGACGGCGGGACAGGGGGTAACAATTCACCCCTCCACTTT	CSVDGGTGGNNSPLHF
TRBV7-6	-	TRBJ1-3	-	TGTGCCAGCAGCTTAACGGGCGCCTCTGGAGACACCATATATTTT	CASSLTGASGDTIYF
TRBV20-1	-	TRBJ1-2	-	TGCAGTGCTAGGTCAGGGACCGGCTATGGCTACACCTTC	CSARSGTGYGYTF
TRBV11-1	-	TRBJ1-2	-	TGTGCCAGCAGTTTATTAACGTTTTGGGATGGCTACACCTTC	CASSLLTFWDGYTF
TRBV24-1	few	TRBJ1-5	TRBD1	TGTGCCAGCAGTTTCACAGGGGCCAGAGGCAATCAGCCCCAGCATTTT	CASSFTGARGNQPQHF
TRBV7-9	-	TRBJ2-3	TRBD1	TGTGCCAGCAGCTTTGGGACAGGGGGAGATACGCAGTATTTT	CASSFGTGGDTQYF
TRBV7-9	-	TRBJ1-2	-	TGTGCCAGCAGCTTGGGGGGGGGAGCCCATGGCTACACCTTC	CASSLGGGAHGYTF
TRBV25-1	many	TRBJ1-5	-	TGCGCCAGCAGTGATCAGTCTAATCAGCCCCAGCATTTT	CASSDQSNQPQHF
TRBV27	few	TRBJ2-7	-	TGTGCCAGCAGTCCAACCTTGGACGGCTACGAGCAGTACTTC	CASSPTLDGYEQYF
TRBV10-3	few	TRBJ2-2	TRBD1	TGTGCCAGCCAAACAGGGGGCATCGGGGAGCTGTTTTTT	CASQTGGIGELFF
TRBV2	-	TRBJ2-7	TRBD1	TGTTCCCGGGACAGGGCTTACGAGCAGTACTTC	CSRDRAYEQYF
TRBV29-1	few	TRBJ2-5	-	TGCAGCGTTGGTCTCGGCCGATCACTTCAAGAGACCCAGTACTTC	CSVGLGRSLQETQYF
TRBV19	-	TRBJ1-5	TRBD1	TGTGCCAGTAGTGGCGACAGGGACCACGAGCATTTT	CASSGDRDHEHF
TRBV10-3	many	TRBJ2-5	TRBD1	TGTGCCACCGAGGGGGCGAGTAGAGAGACCCAGTACTTC	CATEGASRETQYF
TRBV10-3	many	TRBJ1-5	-	TGTGCCATCAGGGACGTGATAGGCAATCAGCCCCAGCATTTT	CAIRDVIGNQPQHF